These T cell receptor beta chains were read from a single sample in a study of blood T cell repertoires in COVID-19. The table came from immunoSEQ multiplex PCR; TCRdb's copy has only in-frame clones and leaves some out. The sample records almost 500,000 clones, 88% being singletons. Sequences were obtained from PBMCs or T cells enriched from blood (not recorded which). The receptors stem from a woman aged 55-69 years who had recovered from COVID-19. Each CDR3 is given with its conserved first and last residue. A D gene is named only where the DNA matches it firmly. A row's size may be missing; if present it is once, few, many or a size class.

NA	TRBV20-1	NA	TRBJ2-2	TGCAGTGCTAGTCGGGGGTTTTTTGGCACCGGGGAGCTGTTTTTT	CSASRGFFGTGELFF
NA	TRBV7-6	NA	TRBJ2-1	TGTGCCAGCAGCTGGTTCACAGGGACAAATGAGCAGTTCTTC	CASSWFTGTNEQFF
NA	TRBV7-9	TRBD2	TRBJ2-2	TGTTCCTCGGCGTCTAGCGGGGGGGTGAACACCGGGGAGCTGTTTTTT	CSSASSGGVNTGELFF
NA	TRBV5-6	NA	TRBJ1-2	TGTGCCAGCAGCAGCCCTAACTATGGCTACACCTTC	CASSSPNYGYTF
NA	TRBV19	NA	TRBJ2-1	TGTAAAAAGATCGAAGCGGGTTGGGATGAGCAGTTCTTC	CKKIEAGWDEQFF
NA	TRBV29-1	TRBD1	TRBJ1-4	TGCAGCGTCGACCGGCGCGGGACAGATGAAAAACTGTTTTTT	CSVDRRGTDEKLFF
NA	TRBV5-1	TRBD2	TRBJ2-3	TGCGCCAGCCAGCGGGGAAGCACAGATACGCAGTATTTT	CASQRGSTDTQYF
NA	TRBV7-9	NA	TRBJ1-2	TGTGCCAGCAGCTTAGAGGGAGGCGGCTACACCTTC	CASSLEGGGYTF
NA	TRBV19	NA	TRBJ2-1	TGTGCCAGTAGTAAGCGCGAGTACAATGAGCAGTTCTTC	CASSKREYNEQFF
once	TRBV14	NA	TRBJ1-1	TGTGCCAGCAGCCAAGTAGGCGGGGGAGTGTACACTGAAGCTTTCTTT	CASSQVGGGVYTEAFF
NA	TRBV5-3	NA	TRBJ1-2	TGTGCCAGAAAAGCGGGCAGGGCTGGCTATGGCTACACCTTC	CARKAGRAGYGYTF
NA	TRBV4-1	NA	TRBJ2-5	TGCGCCAGCAGCCAAGGACTCGGGGGGCAGGAGACCCAGTACTTC	CASSQGLGGQETQYF
NA	TRBV7-6	NA	TRBJ2-2	TGTGCCAGCAGCTTACAAGGGGACACCGGGGAGCTGTTTTTT	CASSLQGDTGELFF
NA	TRBV5-1	TRBD2	TRBJ2-7	TGCGCCAGCAGCTTCCCAGCGGGGGGGCAGTCCTACGAGCAGTACTTC	CASSFPAGGQSYEQYF
NA	TRBV19	NA	TRBJ1-3	TGTGCCAGTACAGGGACACCGGACTCTGGAAACACCATATATTTT	CASTGTPDSGNTIYF
NA	TRBV28	TRBD1	TRBJ1-4	TGTGCCAGCAGTTTAGAACAGGGGGGTGAAAAACTGTTTTTT	CASSLEQGGEKLFF
NA	TRBV3-1/TRBV3-2	TRBD1	TRBJ1-1	TGTGCCAGCAGCCCTTGGGACAGGGGGCAAACTGAAGCTTTCTTT	CASSPWDRGQTEAFF
NA	TRBV5-1	TRBD1	TRBJ2-1	TGCGCCAGCAAACAGGGGGCATACAATGAGCAGTTCTTC	CASKQGAYNEQFF
once	TRBV19	TRBD2	TRBJ2-1	TGTGCCAGTAGTATAGGCGGGGGGGCCCACCCGTCTCGCCATGAGCAGTTCTTC	CASSIGGGAHPSRHEQFF
NA	TRBV6-5	TRBD1	TRBJ2-1	TGTGCCAGCAGTTACTCCGGGACAGGGGTCTACAATGAGCAGTTCTTC	CASSYSGTGVYNEQFF
NA	TRBV5-4	NA	TRBJ1-2	TGTGCCAGCAGGACGGACATAAGGTCCAGGGCTGGCTACACCTTC	CASRTDIRSRAGYTF
NA	TRBV18	TRBD1	TRBJ2-7	TGTGCCAGCTCACCTACCGGGACAGGTAACGAGCAGTACTTC	CASSPTGTGNEQYF
NA	TRBV5-1	TRBD1	TRBJ2-2	TGCGCCAGCAGCCTGGGACAGCCGAACACCGGGGAGCTGTTTTTT	CASSLGQPNTGELFF
many	TRBV6-5	NA	TRBJ1-2	TGTGCCGGGGTAGGGGGTTGGGGCTACACCTTC	CAGVGGWGYTF
NA	TRBV10-3	TRBD2	TRBJ2-3	TGTGCCATCAGTGAGCGGACTAGCGGGGGGATAGGGACAGATACGCAGTATTTT	CAISERTSGGIGTDTQYF
NA	TRBV27	TRBD1	TRBJ1-1	TGTGCCAGCAGGTCCATCCGGGACAGGGTTGTAGGAGCTTTCTTT	CASRSIRDRVVGAFF